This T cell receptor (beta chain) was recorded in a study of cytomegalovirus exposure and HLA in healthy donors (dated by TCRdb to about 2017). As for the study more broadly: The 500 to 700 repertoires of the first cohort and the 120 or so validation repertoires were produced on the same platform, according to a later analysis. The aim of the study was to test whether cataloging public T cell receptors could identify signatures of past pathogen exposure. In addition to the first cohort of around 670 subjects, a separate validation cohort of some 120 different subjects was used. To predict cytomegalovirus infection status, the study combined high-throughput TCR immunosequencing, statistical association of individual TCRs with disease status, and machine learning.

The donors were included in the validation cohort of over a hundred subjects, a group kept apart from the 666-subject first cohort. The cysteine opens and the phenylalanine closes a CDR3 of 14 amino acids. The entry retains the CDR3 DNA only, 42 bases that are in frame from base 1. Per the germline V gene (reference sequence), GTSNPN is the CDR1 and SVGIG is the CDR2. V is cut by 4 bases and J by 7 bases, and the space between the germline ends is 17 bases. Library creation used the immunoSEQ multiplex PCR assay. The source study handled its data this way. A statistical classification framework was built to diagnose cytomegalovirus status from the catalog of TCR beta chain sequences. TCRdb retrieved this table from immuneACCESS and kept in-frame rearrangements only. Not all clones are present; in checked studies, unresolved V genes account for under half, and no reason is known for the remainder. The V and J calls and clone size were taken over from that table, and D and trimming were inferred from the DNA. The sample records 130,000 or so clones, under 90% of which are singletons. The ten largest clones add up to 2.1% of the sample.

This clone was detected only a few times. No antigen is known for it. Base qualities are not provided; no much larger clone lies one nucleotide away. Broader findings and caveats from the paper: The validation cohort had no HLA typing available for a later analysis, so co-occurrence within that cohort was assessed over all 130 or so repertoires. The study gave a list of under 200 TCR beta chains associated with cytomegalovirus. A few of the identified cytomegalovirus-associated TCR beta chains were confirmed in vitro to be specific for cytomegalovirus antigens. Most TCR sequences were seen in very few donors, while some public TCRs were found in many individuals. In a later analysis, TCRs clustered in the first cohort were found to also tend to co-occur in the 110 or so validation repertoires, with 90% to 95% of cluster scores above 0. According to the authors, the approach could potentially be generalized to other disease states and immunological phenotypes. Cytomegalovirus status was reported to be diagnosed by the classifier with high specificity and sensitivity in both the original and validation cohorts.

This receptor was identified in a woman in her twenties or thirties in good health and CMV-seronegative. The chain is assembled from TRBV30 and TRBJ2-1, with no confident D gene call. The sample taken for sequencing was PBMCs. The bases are TGTGCCTGGAAGGTTGGCGCCCCCGGGAATGAGCAGTTCTTC. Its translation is CAWKVGAPGNEQFF.